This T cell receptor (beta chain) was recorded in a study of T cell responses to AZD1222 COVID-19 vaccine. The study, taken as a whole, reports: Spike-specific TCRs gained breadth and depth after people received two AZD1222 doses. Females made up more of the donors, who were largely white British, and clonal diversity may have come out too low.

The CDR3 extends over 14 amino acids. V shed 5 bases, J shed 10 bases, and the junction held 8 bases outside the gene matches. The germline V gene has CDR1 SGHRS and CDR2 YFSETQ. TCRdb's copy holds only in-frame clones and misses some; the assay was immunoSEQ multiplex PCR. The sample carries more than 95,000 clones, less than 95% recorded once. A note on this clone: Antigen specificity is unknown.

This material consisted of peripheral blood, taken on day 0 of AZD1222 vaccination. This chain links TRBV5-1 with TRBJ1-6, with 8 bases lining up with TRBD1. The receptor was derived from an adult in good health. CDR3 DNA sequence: TGCGCCAGCAGAGCTGGACAGGGAGACTCACCCCTCCACTTT. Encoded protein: CASRAGQGDSPLHF.